A selection of T cell receptor beta chains follows, all from one sample in a study of T cell responses to AZD1222 COVID-19 vaccine. Clones were sequenced by immunoSEQ multiplex PCR, and TCRdb holds only the in-frame ones, with some missing. The sample lists nearly 90,000 clones; nearly 90% were seen once. The sequenced sample was peripheral blood, obtained on day 0 of AZD1222 vaccination. Receptors were obtained from an adult in good health. Each CDR3 is given with its conserved first and last residue. Each record gives: clone size, J gene, V gene, D gene, CDR3 length, CDR3 DNA, CDR3 protein. D genes are given only for firm matches. Where a row states a size, it is once, few, many or the class of an expanded clone; other rows omit it.

- TRBJ1-3 TRBV11-3 - 14 TGTGCCAGCAGCCCCGGACTCTCTGGAAACACCATATATTTT CASSPGLSGNTIYF
- TRBJ1-5 TRBV9 - 14 TGTGCCAGCAGCGTAGGGACAATAAATCAGCCCCAGCATTTT CASSVGTINQPQHF
- TRBJ2-7 TRBV6-1 TRBD1 16 TGTGCCAGCAGTGAAGAGGGGACAGGACTCTCCTACGAGCAGTACTTC CASSEEGTGLSYEQYF
- TRBJ2-2 TRBV7-3 - 16 TGTGCCAGCAGCTTAAACGCTGTAGGGAACACCGGGGAGCTGTTTTTT CASSLNAVGNTGELFF
- TRBJ2-3 TRBV11-1 TRBD1 15 TGTGCCAGCAGCTCCGCGGGACAGGGGGGAAATACGCAGTATTTT CASSSAGQGGNTQYF
- TRBJ1-2 TRBV27 - 13 TGTGCCAGCAGTTTGGGGGAGAATTTGGGCTACACCTTC CASSLGENLGYTF
once TRBJ2-5 TRBV28 - 13 TGTGCCAGCGGAGGCGGGCTCAGGGAGACCCAGTACTTC CASGGGLRETQYF
- TRBJ1-5 TRBV6-2/TRBV6-3 - 14 TGTGCCAGCAGTTACTCGGCAGGGCCTCAGCCCCAGCATTTT CASSYSAGPQPQHF
- TRBJ2-7 TRBV28 TRBD1 13 TGTGCCAGCAGTTTAGGGACAGGGGCCAAGCAGTACTTC CASSLGTGAKQYF
- TRBJ1-1 TRBV13 - 15 TGTGCCAGCAGCTTGGTTGCAGGATTGAACACTGAAGCTTTCTTT CASSLVAGLNTEAFF
- TRBJ1-4 TRBV29-1 - 15 TGCAGCGTTGCCAGGGCTGAAGGACGGGATGAAAAACTGTTTTTT CSVARAEGRDEKLFF
- TRBJ2-1 TRBV24-1 TRBD2 16 TGTGCCACCAGTGATCGCCCTAGCGGGGGCTACAATGAGCAGTTCTTC CATSDRPSGGYNEQFF
- TRBJ2-1 TRBV4-3 - 13 TGCGCCAGCAGCCGGTCCGGGGCTTCTGGGCAGTTCTTC CASSRSGASGQFF
- TRBJ2-1 TRBV9 - 18 TGTGCCAGCAGCCCACGCGGGGGCTCTTATAGCTCCTACAATGAGCAGTTCTTC CASSPRGGSYSSYNEQFF
- TRBJ1-1 TRBV28 - 14 TGTGCCAGCACCTTAGCCGGGAAAAACACTGAAGCTTTCTTT CASTLAGKNTEAFF
- TRBJ1-2 TRBV5-8 - 13 TGTGCCAGCAGCTTGCTCCCAGGATATGGCTACACCTTC CASSLLPGYGYTF
- TRBJ2-5 TRBV7-2 TRBD1 14 TGTGCCAGCAGCTTAGGCAGGGGGCCCGAGACCCAGTACTTC CASSLGRGPETQYF
- TRBJ2-1 TRBV7-8 TRBD2 15 TGTGCCAGCAGCTTAAGCGGGAGGGTTGGAAATGAGCAGTTCTTC CASSLSGRVGNEQFF
medium-sized TRBJ2-7 TRBV15 TRBD2 16 TGTGCCACCAGCAGACCAAGGGCGGGAGGTACCTACGAGCAGTACTTC CATSRPRAGGTYEQYF
- TRBJ2-3 TRBV5-8 TRBD2 16 TGTGCCAGCAGCTTGGGGCTAGCGGGCAACACAGATACGCAGTATTTT CASSLGLAGNTDTQYF
- TRBJ1-4 TRBV28 - 13 TGTGCCGTCGGGGGGGGAATTAATGAAAAACTGTTTTTT CAVGGGINEKLFF
- TRBJ2-5 TRBV5-4 - 13 TGTGCCAGCGCAGACAGAAATCAAGAGACCCAGTACTTC CASADRNQETQYF
- TRBJ1-5 TRBV19 - 13 TGTGCCAGTAGTCTCGACAAGAATCAGCCCCAGCATTTT CASSLDKNQPQHF
- TRBJ1-1 TRBV7-9 - 12 TGTGCCAGCAGCGCGACAGGAGTCGAAGCTTTCTTT CASSATGVEAFF
- TRBJ1-2 TRBV28 - 13 TGTGCCAGCAGTCGGACAGCTAGCTATGGCTACACCTTC CASSRTASYGYTF
- TRBJ1-2 TRBV25-1 - 13 TGTGCCAGCAGGGACAGAACTAACTATGGCTACACCTTC CASRDRTNYGYTF
once TRBJ2-7 TRBV28 TRBD2 15 TGTGCCAGCAGTTTATACGGGAGGGCCTTATACGAGCAGTACTTC CASSLYGRALYEQYF
- TRBJ1-5 TRBV10-1 - 14 TGCGCCAGCAGCCCCGGGACGGGGGATCAGCCCCAGCATTTT CASSPGTGDQPQHF
once TRBJ1-3 TRBV5-6 TRBD1 16 TGTGCCAGCAGCGCCCAACAGGGGAACTCTGGAAACACCATATATTTT CASSAQQGNSGNTIYF
- TRBJ2-2 TRBV24-1 TRBD1 14 TGTGCCACCTTACCGGGACAGGGGACCGGGGAGCTGTTTTTT CATLPGQGTGELFF
- TRBJ2-3 TRBV6-2/TRBV6-3 - 18 TGTGCCAGCAGTTACCTAGCGTCTAGGTGGCTCTCGACAGATACGCAGTATTTT CASSYLASRWLSTDTQYF
- TRBJ2-1 TRBV30 - 15 TGTGCCTGGAGTGTAAGGGGACAACTTAATAATGAGCAGTTCTTC CAWSVRGQLNNEQFF
- TRBJ2-1 TRBV27 - 15 TGTGCCAGCAGTTTATCTAGCGGCCCCGGCAATGAGCAGTTCTTC CASSLSSGPGNEQFF
- TRBJ1-2 TRBV5-1 - 12 TGCGCCAGCAGCTTGGAGGGTTTTGGCTACACCTTC CASSLEGFGYTF
once TRBJ1-1 TRBV9 - 13 TGTGCCAGCAGCGTAGATCGGAACACTGAAGCTTTCTTT CASSVDRNTEAFF
- TRBJ1-2 TRBV25-1 - 14 TGTGCCAGCATTCCCGACGGGTATAACTATGGCTACACCTTC CASIPDGYNYGYTF
- TRBJ2-3 TRBV10-3 - 15 TGTGCCATCAGTGAGACGACCGAGGGGCGAGATACGCAGTATTTT CAISETTEGRDTQYF
- TRBJ2-1 TRBV24-1 - 16 TGTGCCACCAGTGACCCAAGCGGAACCTCCTACAATGAGCAGTTCTTC CATSDPSGTSYNEQFF
few TRBJ1-5 TRBV6-5 - 15 TGTGCCAGCACCGAAAGGGGTTATCCAAATCAGCCCCAGCATTTT CASTERGYPNQPQHF
- TRBJ2-2 TRBV7-2 - 16 TGTGCCAGCAGTAAGAGGTCTGGGAGGAACACCGGGGAGCTGTTTTTT CASSKRSGRNTGELFF
- TRBJ2-7 TRBV14 - 17 TGTGCCAGCAGCCAAGATGGGGGCTCTAGCAGCTCCTACGAGCAGTACTTC CASSQDGGSSSSYEQYF
- TRBJ1-4 TRBV7-9 - 15 TGTGCCAGCAGCTTCACAGGGTCGACTAATGAAAAACTGTTTTTT CASSFTGSTNEKLFF
- TRBJ1-1 TRBV30 - 17 TGTGCCTGGAGTCCTAGGGGCGGACGGGGTATGAACACTGAAGCTTTCTTT CAWSPRGGRGMNTEAFF
- TRBJ2-1 TRBV5-1 TRBD2 15 TGCGCCAGCAGCTTGGGAACTAGCGGGGACAATGAGCAGTTCTTC CASSLGTSGDNEQFF
- TRBJ1-5 TRBV6-4 - 14 TGTGCCAGCAGGGGACACAATAGCAATCAGCCCCAGCATTTT CASRGHNSNQPQHF
- TRBJ1-3 TRBV29-1 - 14 TGCAGCGTACGTACAGGATACTCTGGAAACACCATATATTTT CSVRTGYSGNTIYF
- TRBJ2-7 TRBV19 TRBD1 14 TGTGCCAGTAGTATGGACAGGGAATCCTACGAGCAGTACTTC CASSMDRESYEQYF
- TRBJ1-5 TRBV19 - 14 TGTGCCAGTAGTATTCAGTATAGCAATCAGCCCCAGCATTTT CASSIQYSNQPQHF
- TRBJ2-6 TRBV5-1 - 15 TGCGCCAGCCAAAATGGGGGAATTGGGGCCAACGTCCTGACTTTC CASQNGGIGANVLTF
- TRBJ2-2 TRBV7-2 - 15 TGTGCCAGCAGCTTAGAGGGGAGATCCACCGGGGAGCTGTTTTTT CASSLEGRSTGELFF
- TRBJ1-2 TRBV4-3 - 14 TGCGCCAGCAGCCCACACACCGGGGGATATGGCTACACCTTC CASSPHTGGYGYTF
- TRBJ1-6 TRBV6-6 TRBD1 19 TGTGCCAGCAGTCCAAAAAATACTGGACAGGGTATCTATAATTCACCCCTCCACTTT CASSPKNTGQGIYNSPLHF
- TRBJ2-2 TRBV5-4 TRBD1 17 TGTGCCAGCAGCTTGGGCGACAGGGGGATAGGCACCGGGGAGCTGTTTTTT CASSLGDRGIGTGELFF
few TRBJ2-2 TRBV5-1 TRBD2 15 TGCGCCAGCAGCGAGGTGACTAGCGGCACCGGGGAGCTGTTTTTT CASSEVTSGTGELFF